Presented here are 14 T cell receptor beta chains from one specimen sequenced in a study of T cell changes during pregnancy in multiple sclerosis (dated by TCRdb to the late 2010s). Receptor amplification or capture employed the immunoSEQ multiplex PCR assay. TCRdb mirrors the immuneACCESS table, restricted to in-frame sequences. Some clones are absent from its copies; in checked studies, under half trace to an unresolved V gene, and the reason for the others is unknown. The sample table holds roughly 27,000 clones, of which roughly 84% were seen once. The top ten clonotypes cover under 9.5% of the sample. Source: CD8+ T cells from peripheral blood mononuclear cells, taken after pregnancy. The receptor source for this set is a female donor with multiple sclerosis, enrolled in a pregnancy study.

The chain couples TRBV6-1 to TRBJ2-7; D is possibly TRBD2 (6 bases). Germline assignment: CDR1 MNHNS and CDR2 SASEGT. The length of the CDR3 is 15 residues. The germline V and J ends were trimmed by 3 bases and 0 bases, with 12 bases remaining between them. The CDR3 DNA reads TGTGCCAGCAGTGAGGGAGGCGACAGCTCCTACGAGCAGTACTTC. It is translated as CASSEGGDSSYEQYF.

This clone was found a few times. This same CDR3 is encoded by further DNA sequences in the sample. This chain uses TRBV13 with TRBJ1-1; no definite D call. The CDR3 runs to 12 residues. Germline V gene lookup returns CDR1 PRHDT and CDR2 FYEKMQ (reference sequence). Trimming removed 4 bases from V and 1 base from J, with 4 bases in between. CDR3: CASSWANTEAFF. The CDR3 nucleotides are TGTGCCAGCAGCTGGGCGAACACTGAAGCTTTCTTT.

CDR3: CASRQGLAYEQYF. The CDR3 region has the DNA TGTGCCAGCAGACAGGGGTTAGCCTACGAGCAGTACTTC. This chain joins TRBV6-1 and TRBJ2-7; 7 bases line up with TRBD1. Germline V gene lookup returns CDR1 MNHNS and CDR2 SASEGT. Germline trimming cut 6 bases from V and 2 bases from J; bases unmatched to any gene: 4. The length of the CDR3 is 13 residues.

The J gene is TRBJ1-2, the V gene TRBV6-5; 9 bases agree with TRBD1. Trimming took 6 bases from V and 9 from J; bases not matched to a gene: 14. The CDR3 is 15 amino acids. Germline V CDR1 and CDR2: MNHEY, SVGAGI. DNA for the CDR3: TGTGCCAGCAGCCAACCCCGGGACAGGGCAGATCGCTACACCTTC. This sequence encodes CASSQPRDRADRYTF.

Only one count was recorded for this clone. The CDR3, as DNA: TGTGCCAGTACGTTTCGGGTACCGAAGGGACAAGGGTTATTTAAAGAGGACACTGAAGCTTTCTTT. Its translation: CASTFRVPKGQGLFKEDTEAFF. V gene TRBV19 combines with J gene TRBJ1-1; D is perhaps TRBD1 (6 bases). With 7 bases removed from V and 3 bases from J, the gap between germline ends came to 39 bases. Per germline, CDR1 LNHDA and CDR2 SQIVND (reference sequence). The CDR3 length is 22 residues.

On this clone: Other DNA sequences in this sample translate to the same CDR3. The chain is built from TRBV19 and TRBJ1-1, with D tentatively TRBD1 (5 bases). There are 14 residues in the CDR3. The ends were cut back, 1 base at V and 3 bases at J, with 9 bases in the middle. From germline, CDR1 is LNHDA and CDR2 SQIVND (reference sequence). This chain's CDR3 is CASSIGQGYTEAFF. CDR3 sequence (DNA): TGTGCCAGTAGTATAGGTCAGGGATACACTGAAGCTTTCTTT. The full variable domain, with the rest looked up from reference TRBV19 and TRBJ1-1, is DGGITQSPKYLFRKEGQNVTLSCEQNLNHDAMYWYRQDPGQGLRLIYYSQIVNDFQKGDIAEGYSVSREKKESFPLTVTSAQKNPTAFYLCASSIGQGYTEAFFGQGTRLTVV.

This chain joins TRBV6-1 and TRBJ2-4, with 7 nucleotides matching TRBD2. CDR3 length equals 17 residues. Germline V gene sequence: CDR1 MNHNS, CDR2 SASEGT. The trim removed 4 bases at V and 0 bases at J, leaving 9 bases unmatched. The chain's CDR3 is CASSVYRGEGAKNIQYF. CDR3 sequence (DNA): TGTGCCAGCAGTGTTTATCGCGGGGAGGGAGCCAAAAACATTCAGTACTTC.

The rearrangement links TRBV28 to TRBJ1-5, with no clear D. Germline loops: CDR1 MDHEN, CDR2 SYDVKM. Deletions cut 2 bases from V and 1 base from J, with 6 bases between. The CDR3 is 14 residues long. Here the CDR3 reads CASSLGGSNQPQHF. In DNA form, the CDR3 reads TGTGCCAGCAGTTTAGGAGGAAGCAATCAGCCCCAGCATTTT.

The gene calls are TRBV23-1 and TRBJ1-1; the match to TRBD1 covers 10 bases. TRBV23-1 is treated as an ORF (open reading frame) with a function not yet certain. The CDR3 sequence is 16 residues long. V shed 0 bases, J shed 3 bases, and the junction held 4 bases outside the gene matches. The CDR3 loop is CASSQSRTGGDTEAFF. Written as DNA, the CDR3 is TGCGCCAGCAGTCAATCTAGGACAGGGGGTGACACTGAAGCTTTCTTT.

The chain has TRBV6-1 and TRBJ1-5; weak D call: TRBD1 (6 bases). Germline CDR1 reads MNHNS; CDR2 reads SASEGT. Trimming stripped 1 base from V and 6 bases from J, with 16 bases between. The length of the CDR3 is 16 residues. The CDR3: CASSEDTGGGGQPQHF. In nucleotides, the CDR3 is TGTGCCAGCAGTGAAGATACGGGGGGCGGCGGTCAGCCCCAGCATTTT.

This rearrangement joins TRBV5-6 to TRBJ1-5; unclear D gene. The V end was cut by 4 bases, the J end by 5 bases, with 13 bases between. Germline V lookup: CDR1 SGHDT, CDR2 YYEEEE. The CDR3 extends over 14 amino acids. CDR3 sequence: CASSTWTRDQPQHF. DNA for the CDR3: TGTGCCAGCAGCACGTGGACTCGCGATCAGCCCCAGCATTTT.

The rearrangement links TRBV13 to TRBJ2-7; weak D call: TRBD1 (5 bases). The CDR3 has 14 amino acids. Germline CDR1 and CDR2: PRHDT and FYEKMQ (reference sequence). Trimming took off 0 bases at V and 4 bases at J, with 10 bases between the two ends. The CDR3 region is CASSLGAGRYEQYF. CDR3 nucleotide sequence: TGTGCCAGCAGCTTAGGCGCAGGGCGGTACGAGCAGTACTTC.

The rearrangement uses TRBV30 and TRBJ2-7; TRBD2 is a possible D gene (5 bases). V gave up 3 bases and J gave up 6 bases, with 15 bases separating them. Germline V lookup: CDR1 GTSNPN, CDR2 SVGIG (reference sequence). This CDR3 spans 13 amino acids. CDR3 in amino acids: CAWRDGIGAEQYF. In nucleotides, the CDR3 is TGTGCCTGGAGGGACGGGATCGGCGCCGAGCAGTACTTC.

The chain combines TRBV6-1 with TRBJ2-2; TRBD1 agrees at 7 bases. CDR1 and CDR2 (germline): MNHNS, SASEGT. V lost 5 bases and J lost 3; bases outside the gene matches: 3. This CDR3 is 14 amino acids long. CDR3 protein: CASSTGTDTGELFF. The DNA for the CDR3 is TGTGCCAGCAGTACCGGGACAGACACCGGGGAGCTGTTTTTT.